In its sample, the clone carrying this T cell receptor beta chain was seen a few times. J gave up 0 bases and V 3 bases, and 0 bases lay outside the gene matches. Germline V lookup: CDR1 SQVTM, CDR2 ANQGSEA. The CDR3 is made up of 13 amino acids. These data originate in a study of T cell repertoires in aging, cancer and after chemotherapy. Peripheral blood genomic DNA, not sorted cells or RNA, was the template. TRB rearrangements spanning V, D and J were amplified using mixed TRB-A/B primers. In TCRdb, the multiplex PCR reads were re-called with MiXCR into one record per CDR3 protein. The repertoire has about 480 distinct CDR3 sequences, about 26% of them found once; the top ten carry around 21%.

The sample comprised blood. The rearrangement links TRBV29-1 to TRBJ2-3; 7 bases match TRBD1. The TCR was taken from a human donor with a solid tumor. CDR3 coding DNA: TGCAGCGTTGAGGGACAGAGCACAGATACGCAGTATTTT. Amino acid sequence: CSVEGQSTDTQYF.